One T cell receptor (beta chain) is described in this entry. CDR1 is SGHTA, CDR2 FQGNSA, per germline. J lost 2 bases, V lost 5 bases, and 3 bases had no gene match. CDR3 size: 13 residues. The data stem from a study of blood T cell repertoires in COVID-19. Study-wide context: Whether acute or convalescent, the COVID-19 samples came from the United States, Italy and Spain. T cells, B-cell-depleted T cells, or PBMCs provided the cDNA or gDNA that served as material.

Source study methods: Amplifying reference gene primers gave estimates of nucleated cell counts. Repertoires were generated with immunoSEQ multiplex PCR, while TCRdb's copy carries only in-frame clones and drops some. V and J calls and clone size come straight from that table; D and trimming were deduced from the DNA. The sample shows approximately 240,000 clones, about 85% of them seen only once. The sequence derives from a woman aged 80 or over with active or convalescent COVID-19. The sample taken for sequencing was peripheral blood. The genes are TRBV7-2 and TRBJ2-7; 7 bases map to TRBD2. The CDR3 loop is CASSKSGAYEQYF. For the CDR3, the DNA is TGTGCCAGCAGCAAAAGCGGGGCCTACGAGCAGTACTTC. Together with reference TRBV7-2 and TRBJ2-7, the CDR3 gives the full variable domain: GAGVSQSPSNKVTEKGKDVELRCDPISGHTALYWYRQSLGQGLEFLIYFQGNSAPDKSGLPSDRFSAERTGGSVSTLTIQRTQQEDSAVYLCASSKSGAYEQYFGPGTRLTVT.